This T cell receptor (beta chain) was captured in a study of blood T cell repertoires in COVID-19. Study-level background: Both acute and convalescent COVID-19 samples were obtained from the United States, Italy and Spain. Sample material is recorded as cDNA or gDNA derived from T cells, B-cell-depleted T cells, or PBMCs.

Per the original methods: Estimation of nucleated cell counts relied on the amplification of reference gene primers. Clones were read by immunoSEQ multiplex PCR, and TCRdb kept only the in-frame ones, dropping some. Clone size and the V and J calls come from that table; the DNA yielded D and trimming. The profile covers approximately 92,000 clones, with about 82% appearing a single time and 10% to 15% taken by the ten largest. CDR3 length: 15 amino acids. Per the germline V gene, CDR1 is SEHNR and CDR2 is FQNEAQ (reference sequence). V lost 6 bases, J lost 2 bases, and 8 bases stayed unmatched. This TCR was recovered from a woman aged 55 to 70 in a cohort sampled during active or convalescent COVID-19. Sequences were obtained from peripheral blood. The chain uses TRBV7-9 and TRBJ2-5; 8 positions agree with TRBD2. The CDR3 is CASSWSTGGQETQYF. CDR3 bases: TGTGCCAGCAGTTGGTCAACGGGGGGGCAAGAGACCCAGTACTTC.